The next 18 T cell receptor beta chains were all read from a single sample in a study of CD8+ T cells in alopecia areata (dated by TCRdb to 2017 to 2018). The time point label corresponds to: around 24 weeks on oral tofacitinib. This specimen's treatment or condition label, interpreted: oral pan-JAK inhibitor, 5-10 mg twice daily. Receptors were amplified or captured by the immunoSEQ multiplex PCR assay. To provide template for TCR sequencing, every sample had RNA extracted and reverse transcribed into cDNA. TCRdb provides this immuneACCESS table in a form limited to in-frame rearrangements. Some clones are lacking; in checked studies, under half of them reflect an unresolved V gene, and why the rest are absent is not known. For this sample the table gives 95,000 to 110,000 clones, of which around 83% were detected only once. Over 20% of the sample is taken by the ten largest. The specimen was CD8+ T cells sorted from blood, collected at week 24, from a patient treated with tofacitinib. All receptors come from a human donor with alopecia areata.

This clone has just a few counts. V and J are TRBV29-1 and TRBJ2-5; D unresolved. Trimming left V 6 bases short and J 8 bases short, with 13 bases between. The length of the CDR3 is 11 residues. In germline, CDR1 is SQVTM, CDR2 ANQGSEA. CDR3 loop: CSVSALGTQYF. CDR3 in DNA: TGCAGCGTGTCAGCTTTGGGCACCCAGTACTTC.

This clone has a single count. V usage is TRBV5-1 and J usage is TRBJ2-3; D not resolved. This CDR3 region has 15 residues. Germline values: CDR1 SGHRS, CDR2 YFSETQ. The V and J ends lost 2 bases and 5 bases respectively, with 15 bases between them. This CDR3 is CASSLSPREVDTQYF. For the CDR3, the DNA is TGCGCCAGCAGCTTATCACCCCGAGAGGTAGATACGCAGTATTTT. The full variable domain, with the rest looked up from reference TRBV5-1 and TRBJ2-3, is KAGVTQTPRYLIKTRGQQVTLSCSPISGHRSVSWYQQTPGQGLQFLFEYFSETQRNKGNFPGRFSGRQFSNSRSEMNVSTLELGDSALYLCASSLSPREVDTQYFGPGTRLTVL.

This clone appeared a single time. V gene TRBV7-2 combines with J gene TRBJ2-3; 9 bases fit TRBD2. The trim removed 5 bases at V and 6 bases at J, leaving 9 bases unmatched. CDR1 is SGHTA, CDR2 FQGNSA, per germline. The CDR3 has 15 amino acids. In nucleotides, the CDR3 is TGTGCCAGCAGCACCTCAGCGGGGGGCAAGGATACGCAGTATTTT. Protein sequence: CASSTSAGGKDTQYF.

This chain links TRBV2 with TRBJ1-6; D is possibly TRBD1 (5 bases). CDR3 length: 16 amino acids. V gave up 1 base and J gave up 6 bases, with 13 bases separating them. The germline V gene encodes CDR1 SNHLY and CDR2 FYNNEI. CDR3 in amino acids: CASSEGAGNLNSPLHF. Here the CDR3 DNA reads TGTGCCAGCAGTGAAGGGGCAGGGAATCTTAATTCACCCCTCCACTTT.

V usage is TRBV27 and J usage is TRBJ2-7; D may be TRBD1 or TRBD2 (6 bases each). The CDR3 runs 17 residues. From germline, CDR1 is MNHEY and CDR2 SMNVEV (reference sequence). The V end lost 2 bases, the J end lost 0 bases, and 17 bases lay between the germline ends. The chain's CDR3 is CASSLIGRAGHSYEQYF. The CDR3 DNA reads as TGTGCCAGCAGTTTAATTGGAAGGGCGGGACACTCCTACGAGCAGTACTTC.

The chain uses TRBV5-5 and TRBJ2-7; D may be TRBD1 (5 bases). Germline V gene data show CDR1 as SGHKS and CDR2 as YYEKEE (reference sequence). The CDR3 is 15 residues long. V shed 5 bases and J shed 2 bases, with 17 bases lying between them. The CDR3 region has the DNA TGTGCCAGCAGGCTTGTGATCTCAGGGCCCTACGAGCAGTACTTC. It specifies CASRLVISGPYEQYF.

The rearrangement uses TRBV29-1 and TRBJ2-6; 11 positions agree with TRBD1. Germline assignment: CDR1 SQVTM and CDR2 ANQGSEA. This CDR3 has 16 amino acids. With V trimmed by 3 bases and J by 0 bases, 1 base remained unmatched. The CDR3 spells CSVDGTGGSGANVLTF. The CDR3 coding sequence is TGCAGCGTTGATGGGACAGGGGGCTCTGGGGCCAACGTCCTGACTTTC.

The CDR3 spells CASSNSPDRGSTEAFF. The CDR3 DNA reads as TGTGCCAGCAGCAATTCCCCGGACAGGGGATCCACTGAAGCTTTCTTT. The chain employs TRBV21-1 and TRBJ1-1; the D segment call TRBD1 is taken from the table without a DNA check. TRBV21-1 is a pseudogene. This CDR3 has 16 amino acids.

This clone was seen a few times. The rearrangement links TRBV7-9 to TRBJ2-1; D is uncertain. Per germline, CDR1 SEHNR and CDR2 FQNEAQ (reference sequence). Trimming took off 5 bases at V and 8 bases at J, with 10 bases between the two ends. The CDR3 length is 12 residues. CDR3 protein: CASSLSWDEQFF. CDR3 nucleotides: TGTGCCAGCAGCCTAAGCTGGGATGAGCAGTTCTTC.

V is TRBV13 and J is TRBJ2-3; D may be TRBD1 (7 bases). CDR1 PRHDT and CDR2 FYEKMQ come from the germline V gene (reference sequence). The CDR3 runs 18 residues. Between the trimmed V and J ends, which lost 4 bases and 3 bases, there was a span of 23 bases. The CDR3 region is CASSYYQGGAISTDTQYF. Here the CDR3 DNA reads TGTGCCAGCAGCTACTACCAGGGGGGCGCGATCTCTACAGATACGCAGTATTTT.

The chain joins TRBV2 to TRBJ1-5; D perhaps matches TRBD1 (5 bases). This CDR3 region has 14 residues. CDR1 is SNHLY, CDR2 FYNNEI, per germline. V was shortened by 7 bases and J by 11 bases, with 21 bases between the two germline ends. The CDR3 here is CASTGPQDFWAQHF. The CDR3 DNA reads as TGTGCCAGCACGGGACCGCAAGATTTTTGGGCCCAGCATTTT.

The chain recombines TRBV29-1 with TRBJ2-7; D could derive from TRBD1 or TRBD2 (5 bases each). The V gene's germline CDR1 is SQVTM and CDR2 ANQGSEA. Trimming cost V 6 bases and J 7 bases, with 13 bases left between them. The CDR3 extends over 11 amino acids. In nucleotides, the CDR3 is TGCAGCGTGGGGGTCCGGCAAGAGCAGTACTTC. Translated, it gives CSVGVRQEQYF.

The CDR3 is CASGGDAEGEKLFF. The CDR3 coding sequence is TGTGCCAGCGGGGGGGATGCGGAGGGAGAAAAACTGTTTTTT. V gene TRBV7-9 combines with J gene TRBJ1-4; the D gene is possibly TRBD1 (5 bases). CDR3 length equals 14 residues. V lost 8 bases and J lost 8, with 18 bases in between. Germline V lookup: CDR1 SEHNR, CDR2 FQNEAQ (reference sequence).

Comment on this clone: Other DNA sequences in the sample encode the same CDR3. V is TRBV7-2 and J is TRBJ2-7; no firm D call. With 1 base removed from V and 4 bases from J, the gap between germline ends came to 8 bases. The CDR3 consists of 13 residues. The V gene's germline CDR1 is SGHTA and CDR2 FQGNSA. The CDR3 loop is CASSLGTGYEQYF. The CDR3 bases are TGTGCCAGCAGCTTAGGGACCGGATACGAGCAGTACTTC.

The rearrangement links TRBV29-1 to TRBJ2-2; 7 bases are shared with TRBD1. CDR3 length: 15 residues. Germline V gene sequence: CDR1 SQVTM, CDR2 ANQGSEA. V shed 8 bases, J shed 0 bases, and the junction held 9 bases outside the gene matches. CDR3 loop: CSLHDRATNTGELFF. CDR3 bases: TGCAGCCTACACGACAGGGCGACGAACACCGGGGAGCTGTTTTTT.

The gene calls are TRBV7-9 and TRBJ2-7; 7 nucleotides match TRBD1. The CDR3 covers 14 residues. Germline-derived CDR1 and CDR2 are SEHNR and FQNEAQ (reference sequence). With V trimmed by 5 bases and J by 2 bases, 6 bases remained unmatched. CDR3 sequence (DNA): TGTGCCAGCAGCCTGGACAGGTCGACCTACGAGCAGTACTTC. Amino acid sequence: CASSLDRSTYEQYF.

The sample holds one count of this clone. The chain has TRBV7-9 and TRBJ2-5; the D is unclear. V lost 5 bases and J 0 bases, leaving 7 bases between the germline ends. The CDR3 totals 13 residues. In germline, CDR1 is SEHNR, CDR2 FQNEAQ (reference sequence). CDR3 DNA sequence: TGTGCCAGCAGCCTGGGCGACCAAGAGACCCAGTACTTC. Translation gives CASSLGDQETQYF. Using reference TRBV7-9 and TRBJ2-5 for the parts outside the CDR3, the full variable domain is DTGVSQNPRHKITKRGQNVTFRCDPISEHNRLYWYRQTLGQGPEFLTYFQNEAQLEKSRLLSDRFSAERPKGSFSTLEIQRTEQGDSAMYLCASSLGDQETQYFGPGTRLLVL.

The J gene is TRBJ2-7, the V gene TRBV30; D is possibly TRBD1 (5 bases). Germline values: CDR1 GTSNPN, CDR2 SVGIG (reference sequence). Trimming took 1 base from V and 3 from J, leaving 10 bases between them. CDR3 size: 13 residues. The CDR3 nucleotides read TGTGCCTGGAGTGAGGGGTCGGGCTACGAGCAGTACTTC. Amino acid sequence: CAWSEGSGYEQYF.